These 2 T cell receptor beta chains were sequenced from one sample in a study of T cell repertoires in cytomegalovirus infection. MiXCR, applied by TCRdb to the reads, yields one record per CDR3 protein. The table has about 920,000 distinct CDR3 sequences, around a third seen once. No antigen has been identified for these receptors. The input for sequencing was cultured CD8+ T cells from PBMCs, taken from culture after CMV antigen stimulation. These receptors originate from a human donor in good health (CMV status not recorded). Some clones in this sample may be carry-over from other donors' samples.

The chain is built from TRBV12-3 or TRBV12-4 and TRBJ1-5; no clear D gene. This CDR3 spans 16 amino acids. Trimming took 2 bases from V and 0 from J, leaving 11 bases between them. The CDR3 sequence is CASSLYGPNSNQPQHF. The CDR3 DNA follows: TGTGCCAGCAGTTTATACGGCCCGAATAGCAATCAGCCCCAGCATTTT.

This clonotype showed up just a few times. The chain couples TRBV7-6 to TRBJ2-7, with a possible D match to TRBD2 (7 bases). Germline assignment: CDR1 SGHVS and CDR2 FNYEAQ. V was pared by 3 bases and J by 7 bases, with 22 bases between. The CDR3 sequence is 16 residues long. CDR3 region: CASSLVIEGGPQEQYF. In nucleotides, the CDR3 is TGTGCCAGCAGCTTGGTGATTGAGGGGGGGCCGCAAGAGCAGTACTTC.